This T cell receptor beta chain was captured in a study of beta chain features in type 1 diabetes. Overall study results and limits: With patients and controls alike, PCR might favor shorter templates to an equal degree.

This CDR3 has 14 residues. V was clipped by 2 bases and J by 7 bases, with 12 bases between them. Germline V CDR1 and CDR2: MNHNS, SASEGT. Every isolated RNA sample was fully reverse transcribed, so sequencing captured expressed TCRB transcripts. The method was immunoSEQ multiplex PCR; TCRdb's version includes in-frame clones alone and lacks a portion of them. The table has fewer than 250,000 clones, over 65% seen once; the top ten hold approximately 0.053%. The table lists this clone with a count of one. Its antigen is not known. Sequenced: naive CD4+ T cells from blood. This TCR derives from a man aged 25 to 40 in good health. The chain has TRBV6-1 and TRBJ1-5, with D possibly matching TRBD1 (5 bases). CDR3 loop: CASSETAGLQPQHF. Here the CDR3 DNA reads TGTGCCAGCAGTGAAACGGCAGGGCTGCAGCCCCAGCATTTT.